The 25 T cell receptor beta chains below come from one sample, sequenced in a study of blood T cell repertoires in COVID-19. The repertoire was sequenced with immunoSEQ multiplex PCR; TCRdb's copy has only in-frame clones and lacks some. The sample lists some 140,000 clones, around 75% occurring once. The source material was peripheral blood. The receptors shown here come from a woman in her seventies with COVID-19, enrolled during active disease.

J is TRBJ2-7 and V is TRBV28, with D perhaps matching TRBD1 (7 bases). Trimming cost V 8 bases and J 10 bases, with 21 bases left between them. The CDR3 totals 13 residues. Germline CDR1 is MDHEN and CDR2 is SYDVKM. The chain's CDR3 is CASGGGQMNHQYF. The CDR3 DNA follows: TGTGCCAGCGGAGGGGGACAGATGAACCACCAGTACTTC.

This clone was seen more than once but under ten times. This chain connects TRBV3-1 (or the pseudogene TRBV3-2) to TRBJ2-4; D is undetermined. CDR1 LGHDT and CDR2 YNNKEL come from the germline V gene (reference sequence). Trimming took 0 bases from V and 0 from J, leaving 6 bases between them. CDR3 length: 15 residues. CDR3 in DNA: TGTGCCAGCAGCCAAGAGTACTCAGCCAAAAACATTCAGTACTTC. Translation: CASSQEYSAKNIQYF.

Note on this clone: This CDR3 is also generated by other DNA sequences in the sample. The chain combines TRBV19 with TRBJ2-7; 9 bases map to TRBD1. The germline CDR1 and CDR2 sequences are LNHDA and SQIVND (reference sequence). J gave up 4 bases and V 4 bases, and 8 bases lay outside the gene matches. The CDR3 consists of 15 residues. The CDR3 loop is CASSTPGTGIYEQYF. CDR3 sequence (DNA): TGTGCCAGTAGTACCCCAGGGACAGGGATATACGAGCAGTACTTC.

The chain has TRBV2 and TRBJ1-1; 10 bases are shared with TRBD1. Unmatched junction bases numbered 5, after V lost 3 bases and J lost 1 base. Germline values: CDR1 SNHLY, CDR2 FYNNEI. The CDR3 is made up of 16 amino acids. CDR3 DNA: TGTGCCAGCAGTGACCTGGGACAGGGGCCGAACACTGAAGCTTTCTTT. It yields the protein CASSDLGQGPNTEAFF. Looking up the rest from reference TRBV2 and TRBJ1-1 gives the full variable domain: EPEVTQTPSHQVTQMGQEVILRCVPISNHLYFYWYRQILGQKVEFLVSFYNNEISEKSEIFDDQFSVERPDGSNFTLKIRSTKLEDSAMYFCASSDLGQGPNTEAFFGQGTRLTVV.

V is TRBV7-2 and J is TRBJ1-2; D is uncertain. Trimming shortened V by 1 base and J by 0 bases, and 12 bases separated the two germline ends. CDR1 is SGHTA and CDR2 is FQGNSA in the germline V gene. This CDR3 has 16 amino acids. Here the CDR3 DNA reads TGTGCCAGCAGCTTAGGGGCCTTCGAAGCTAACTATGGCTACACCTTC. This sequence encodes CASSLGAFEANYGYTF.

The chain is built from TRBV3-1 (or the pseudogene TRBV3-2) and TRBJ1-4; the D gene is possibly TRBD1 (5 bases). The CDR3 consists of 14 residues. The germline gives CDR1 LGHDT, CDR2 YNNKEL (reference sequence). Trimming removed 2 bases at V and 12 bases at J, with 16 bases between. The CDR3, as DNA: TGTGCCAGCAGCCAAAGCAGGGCCGGGGGGGAACTGTTTTTT. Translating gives CASSQSRAGGELFF.

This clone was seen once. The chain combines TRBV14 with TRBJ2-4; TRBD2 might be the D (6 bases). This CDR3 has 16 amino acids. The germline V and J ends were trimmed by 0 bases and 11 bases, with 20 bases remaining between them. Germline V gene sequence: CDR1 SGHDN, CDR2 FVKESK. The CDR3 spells CASSQDVRRDSGFQYF. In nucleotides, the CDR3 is TGTGCCAGCAGCCAAGATGTAAGGCGAGATAGCGGCTTTCAGTACTTC. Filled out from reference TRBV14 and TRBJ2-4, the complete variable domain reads EAGVTQFPSHSVIEKGQTVTLRCDPISGHDNLYWYRRVMGKEIKFLLHFVKESKQDESGMPNNRFLAERTGGTYSTLKVQPAELEDSGVYFCASSQDVRRDSGFQYFGAGTRLSVL.

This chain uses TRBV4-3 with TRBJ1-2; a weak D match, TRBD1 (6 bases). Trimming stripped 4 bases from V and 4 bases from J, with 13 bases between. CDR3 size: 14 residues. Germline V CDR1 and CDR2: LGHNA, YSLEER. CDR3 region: CASSPTQGTYGYTF. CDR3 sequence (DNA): TGCGCCAGCAGCCCCACCCAGGGGACCTATGGCTACACCTTC.

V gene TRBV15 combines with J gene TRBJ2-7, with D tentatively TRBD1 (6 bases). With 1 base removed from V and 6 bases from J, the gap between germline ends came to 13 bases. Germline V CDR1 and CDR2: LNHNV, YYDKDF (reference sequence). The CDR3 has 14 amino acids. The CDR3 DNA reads TGTGCCACCAGCAGAGGTACAGGGTCGGCCGAGCAGTACTTC. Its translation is CATSRGTGSAEQYF.

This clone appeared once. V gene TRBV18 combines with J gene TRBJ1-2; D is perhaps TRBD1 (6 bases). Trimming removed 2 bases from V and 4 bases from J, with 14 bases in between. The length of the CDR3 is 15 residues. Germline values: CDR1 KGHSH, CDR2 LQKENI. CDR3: CASSPGGGQSYGYTF. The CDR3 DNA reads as TGTGCCAGCTCACCAGGCGGCGGACAGAGCTATGGCTACACCTTC.

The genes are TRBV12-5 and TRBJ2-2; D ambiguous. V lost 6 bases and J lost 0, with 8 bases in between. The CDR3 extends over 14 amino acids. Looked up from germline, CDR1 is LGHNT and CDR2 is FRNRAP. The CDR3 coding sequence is TGTGCTAGTGGCTACAGATCGAACACCGGGGAGCTGTTTTTT. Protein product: CASGYRSNTGELFF.

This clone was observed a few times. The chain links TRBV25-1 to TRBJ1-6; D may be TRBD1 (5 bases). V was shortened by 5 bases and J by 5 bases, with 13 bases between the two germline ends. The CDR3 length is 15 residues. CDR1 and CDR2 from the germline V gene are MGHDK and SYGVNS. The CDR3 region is CASSLEGPDNSPLHF. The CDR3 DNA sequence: TGTGCCAGCAGTTTGGAGGGGCCCGATAATTCACCCCTCCACTTT. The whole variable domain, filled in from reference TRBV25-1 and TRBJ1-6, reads EADIYQTPRYLVIGTGKKITLECSQTMGHDKMYWYQQDPGMELHLIHYSYGVNSTEKGDLSSESTVSRIRTEHFPLTLESARPSHTSQYLCASSLEGPDNSPLHFGNGTRLTVT.

CDR3 nucleotide sequence: TGTGCCAGCAGCTTGGTTAGCGGGGCCCCGAACACCGGGGAGCTGTTTTTT. Amino acid sequence: CASSLVSGAPNTGELFF. The chain couples TRBV5-4 to TRBJ2-2; 8 bases are a match to TRBD2. J was trimmed by 0 bases and V by 0 bases; bases with no gene match: 4. Germline V gene data show CDR1 as SGHNT and CDR2 as YYREEE (reference sequence). The CDR3 runs 17 residues. Full variable domain (missing parts from reference TRBV5-4 and TRBJ2-2): ETGVTQSPTHLIKTRGQQVTLRCSSQSGHNTVSWYQQALGQGPQFIFQYYREEENGRGNFPPRFSGLQFPNYSSELNVNALELDDSALYLCASSLVSGAPNTGELFFGEGSRLTVL.

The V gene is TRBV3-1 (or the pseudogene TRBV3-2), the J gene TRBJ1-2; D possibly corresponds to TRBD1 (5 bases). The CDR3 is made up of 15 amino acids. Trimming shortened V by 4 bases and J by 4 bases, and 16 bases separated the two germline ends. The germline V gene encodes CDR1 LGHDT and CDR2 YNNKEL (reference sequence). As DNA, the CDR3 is TGTGCCAGCAGCCTCAGGCCGGGGGGTTCCTATGGCTACACCTTC. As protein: CASSLRPGGSYGYTF.

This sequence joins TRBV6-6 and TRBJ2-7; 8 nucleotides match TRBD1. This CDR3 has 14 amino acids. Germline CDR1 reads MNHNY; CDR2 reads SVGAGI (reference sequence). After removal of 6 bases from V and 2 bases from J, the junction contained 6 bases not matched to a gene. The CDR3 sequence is CASRIGQGTYEQYF. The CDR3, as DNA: TGTGCCAGCAGAATAGGACAGGGCACCTACGAGCAGTACTTC.

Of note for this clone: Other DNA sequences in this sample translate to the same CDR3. The CDR3 loop is CASHREPYGYTF. The DNA for the CDR3 is TGTGCCAGCCACAGGGAGCCCTATGGCTACACCTTC. The chain employs TRBV19 and TRBJ1-2; weak D call: TRBD1 (6 bases). The CDR3 runs to 12 residues. In germline, CDR1 is LNHDA, CDR2 SQIVND (reference sequence). Trimming took 9 bases from V and 4 from J, leaving 12 bases between them.

CDR3 bases: TGTGCCAGCAGCTTGCAACAGACTAGCGGGCTATACAATGAGCAGTTCTTC. Amino acid sequence: CASSLQQTSGLYNEQFF. The chain joins TRBV5-8 to TRBJ2-1, with 10 bases lining up with TRBD2. This CDR3 contains 17 residues. V trimming: 1 base; J trimming: 4 bases; junction bases outside the gene matches: 8. Germline CDR1 is SGHTS and CDR2 is YDEGEE.

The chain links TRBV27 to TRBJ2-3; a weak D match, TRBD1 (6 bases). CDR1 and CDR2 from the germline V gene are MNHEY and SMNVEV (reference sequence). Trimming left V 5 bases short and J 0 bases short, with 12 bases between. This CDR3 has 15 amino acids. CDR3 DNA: TGTGCCAGCAGTATCACGACAGGCAGCACAGATACGCAGTATTTT. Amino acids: CASSITTGSTDTQYF.

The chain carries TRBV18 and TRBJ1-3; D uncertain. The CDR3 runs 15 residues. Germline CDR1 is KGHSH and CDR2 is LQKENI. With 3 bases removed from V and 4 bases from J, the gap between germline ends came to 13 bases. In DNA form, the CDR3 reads TGTGCCAGCTCACCGACACCAGGAACAGGAAACACCATATATTTT. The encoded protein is CASSPTPGTGNTIYF.

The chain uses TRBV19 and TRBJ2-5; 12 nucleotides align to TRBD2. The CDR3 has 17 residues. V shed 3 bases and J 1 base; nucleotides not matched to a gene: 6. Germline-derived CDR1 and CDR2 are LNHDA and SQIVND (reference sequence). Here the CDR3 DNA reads TGTGCCAGTAGTATGTCACTAGCGGGGGGCCCCCAAGAGACCCAGTACTTC. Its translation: CASSMSLAGGPQETQYF.

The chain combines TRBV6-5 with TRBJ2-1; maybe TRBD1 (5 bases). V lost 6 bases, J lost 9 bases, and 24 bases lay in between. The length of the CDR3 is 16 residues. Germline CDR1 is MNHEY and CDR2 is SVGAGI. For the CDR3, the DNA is TGTGCCAGCAGCTACACGCTCCCTAGGGGTCTAGGTGAGCAGTTCTTC. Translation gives CASSYTLPRGLGEQFF.

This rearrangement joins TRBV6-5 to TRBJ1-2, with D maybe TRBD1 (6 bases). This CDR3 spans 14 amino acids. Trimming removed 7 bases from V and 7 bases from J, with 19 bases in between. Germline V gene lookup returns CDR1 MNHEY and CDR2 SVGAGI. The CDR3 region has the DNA TGTGCCAGCATGTTTCGAGGGGGGGGTGTTGGCTACACCTTC. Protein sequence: CASMFRGGGVGYTF.

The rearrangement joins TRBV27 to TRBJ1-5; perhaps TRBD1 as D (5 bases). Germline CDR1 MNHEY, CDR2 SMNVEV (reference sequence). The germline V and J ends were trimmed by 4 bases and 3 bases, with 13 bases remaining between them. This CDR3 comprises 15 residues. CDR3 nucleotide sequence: TGTGCCAGCAGTTCCCTGGGGGGGTACAATCAGCCCCAGCATTTT. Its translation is CASSSLGGYNQPQHF.

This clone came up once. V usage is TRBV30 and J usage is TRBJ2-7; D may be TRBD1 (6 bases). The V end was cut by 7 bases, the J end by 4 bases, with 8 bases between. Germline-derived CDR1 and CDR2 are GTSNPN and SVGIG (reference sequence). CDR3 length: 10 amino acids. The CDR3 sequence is CASGQYEQYF. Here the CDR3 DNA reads TGTGCCTCCGGACAGTACGAGCAGTACTTC. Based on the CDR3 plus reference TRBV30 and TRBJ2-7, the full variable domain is SQTIHQWPATLVQPVGSPLSLECTVEGTSNPNLYWYRQAAGRGLQLLFYSVGIGQISSEVPQNLSASRPQDRQFILSSKKLLLSDSGFYLCASGQYEQYFGPGTRLTVT.

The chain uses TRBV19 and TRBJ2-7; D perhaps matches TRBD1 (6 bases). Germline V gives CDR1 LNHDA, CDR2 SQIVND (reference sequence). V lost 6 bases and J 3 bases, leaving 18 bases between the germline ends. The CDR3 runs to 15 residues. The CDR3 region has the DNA TGTGCCAGTAGACCCACATCCGGACAGTTCTACGAGCAGTACTTC. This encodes CASRPTSGQFYEQYF.